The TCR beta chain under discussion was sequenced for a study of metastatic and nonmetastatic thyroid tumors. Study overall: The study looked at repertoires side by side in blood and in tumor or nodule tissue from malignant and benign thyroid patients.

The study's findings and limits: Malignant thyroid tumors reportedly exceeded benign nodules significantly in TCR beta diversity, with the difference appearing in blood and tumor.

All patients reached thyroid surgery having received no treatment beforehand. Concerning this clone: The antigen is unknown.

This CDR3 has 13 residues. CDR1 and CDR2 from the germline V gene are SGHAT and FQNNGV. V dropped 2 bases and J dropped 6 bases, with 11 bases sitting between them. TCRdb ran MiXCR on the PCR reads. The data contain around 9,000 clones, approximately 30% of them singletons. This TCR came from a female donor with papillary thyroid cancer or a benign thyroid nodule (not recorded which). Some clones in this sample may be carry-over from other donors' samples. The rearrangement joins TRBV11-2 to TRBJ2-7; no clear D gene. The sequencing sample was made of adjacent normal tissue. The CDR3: CASSLTPLTEQYF. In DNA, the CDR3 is TGTGCCAGCAGCTTAACCCCCTTAACCGAGCAGTACTTC.